These 17 T cell receptor beta chains came from one sample sequenced in a study of technical replicates of blood from a handful of donors. Data came from immunoSEQ multiplex PCR; TCRdb stores just in-frame clones and leaves some out. The sample yields roughly 56,000 clones, roughly 95% seen once. Input material: PBMCs. These receptor sequences come from a human donor in good health. Some clones in this sample may be carry-over from other donors' samples.

The chain has TRBV6-1 and TRBJ2-7, with 7 positions matching TRBD2. Trimming removed 4 bases from V and 0 bases from J; junction bases left unmatched: 12. Looked up from germline, CDR1 is MNHNS and CDR2 is SASEGT. This CDR3 has 17 residues. The CDR3 nucleotides read TGTGCCAGCAGTGCATCACTGACTAGCTCTAGCTCCTACGAGCAGTACTTC. Protein product: CASSASLTSSSSYEQYF.

The chain employs TRBV11-2 and TRBJ2-1; no clear D gene. The CDR3 consists of 15 residues. Germline CDR1 SGHAT, CDR2 FQNNGV. Trimming left V 2 bases short and J 0 bases short, with 8 bases between. The CDR3: CASSLQPSSYNEQFF. DNA for the CDR3: TGTGCCAGCAGCTTACAACCGAGCTCCTACAATGAGCAGTTCTTC.

As concerns this clone: Other DNA variants within this sample encode the same CDR3. The rearrangement uses TRBV5-1 and TRBJ1-1; 8 bases map to TRBD1. V lost 2 bases, J lost 1 base, and 1 base stayed unmatched. The CDR3 covers 14 residues. CDR1 and CDR2 (germline): SGHRS, YFSETQ. In DNA, the CDR3 is TGCGCCAGCAGCTTACAGGGGGGGAACACTGAAGCTTTCTTT. Protein: CASSLQGGNTEAFF.

This clone was counted a few times. The gene calls are TRBV30 and TRBJ1-1; possible D gene TRBD1, 5 bases. Germline assignment: CDR1 GTSNPN and CDR2 SVGIG (reference sequence). The ends were cut back, 4 bases at V and 0 bases at J, with 6 bases in the middle. CDR3 length equals 12 residues. CDR3 in amino acids: CAWNRLNTEAFF. For the CDR3, the DNA is TGTGCCTGGAACAGGCTGAACACTGAAGCTTTCTTT.

The chain employs TRBV6-4 and TRBJ2-3, with D possibly TRBD1 on 6 matching bases. V was cut by 5 bases and J by 2 bases, with 11 bases left in between. This CDR3 spans 14 amino acids. CDR1 is MRHNA, CDR2 SNTAGT, per germline. The CDR3 protein is CASSRQAFTDTQYF. Here the CDR3 DNA reads TGTGCCAGCAGTCGACAGGCCTTCACAGATACGCAGTATTTT.

The gene calls are TRBV2 and TRBJ2-7, with TRBD2 as a possible D gene (5 bases). The CDR3 covers 12 residues. The germline V and J ends were trimmed by 7 bases and 6 bases, with 13 bases remaining between them. CDR1 is SNHLY, CDR2 FYNNEI, per germline. The CDR3 region is CASNEGYGEQYF. CDR3 sequence (DNA): TGTGCCAGCAACGAGGGTTACGGCGAGCAGTACTTC.

This chain connects TRBV9 to TRBJ2-3; tentatively, D is TRBD2 (5 bases). The CDR3 is 15 amino acids. Trimming shortened V by 2 bases and J by 3 bases, and 13 bases separated the two germline ends. The germline V gene encodes CDR1 SGDLS and CDR2 YYNGEE. The CDR3 DNA reads as TGTGCCAGCAGCGTTACCACGGGATGGACAGATACGCAGTATTTT. This encodes CASSVTTGWTDTQYF.

For this clone: Additional DNA sequences in this sample encode the identical CDR3. The rearrangement joins TRBV5-1 to TRBJ2-5; the D is unclear. CDR3 length: 12 residues. V lost 0 bases, J lost 5 bases, and 5 bases lay in between. The germline gives CDR1 SGHRS, CDR2 YFSETQ. The CDR3 DNA is TGCGCCAGCAGCTTGGCTGTTGAGACCCAGTACTTC. It is translated as CASSLAVETQYF. Combining the CDR3 with reference TRBV5-1 and TRBJ2-5 gives the whole variable domain KAGVTQTPRYLIKTRGQQVTLSCSPISGHRSVSWYQQTPGQGLQFLFEYFSETQRNKGNFPGRFSGRQFSNSRSEMNVSTLELGDSALYLCASSLAVETQYFGPGTRLLVL.

This clone was recorded only once. This chain uses TRBV6-1 with TRBJ1-1; a weak D match, TRBD1 (5 bases). The ends were cut back, 6 bases at V and 11 bases at J, with 16 bases in the middle. This CDR3 spans 12 amino acids. The germline CDR1 and CDR2 sequences are MNHNS and SASEGT. The DNA for the CDR3 is TGTGCCAGCAGCTTGTGGGGAGGGGCTGCTTTCTTT. This sequence encodes CASSLWGGAAFF.

As regards this clone: Different DNA sequences within this sample yield the same CDR3. This chain uses TRBV7-2 with TRBJ2-3, with a tentative D call TRBD1 (7 bases). The V gene's germline CDR1 is SGHTA and CDR2 FQGNSA. The germline V and J ends were trimmed by 5 bases and 0 bases, with 9 bases remaining between them. The CDR3 is 14 residues long. CDR3 region: CASSQGGSTDTQYF. Written as DNA, the CDR3 is TGTGCCAGCAGCCAGGGGGGTAGCACAGATACGCAGTATTTT.

The V call is TRBV7-9, the J call TRBJ2-1, with TRBD2 matching 8 bases. V lost 5 bases to trimming and J lost 3 bases; unmatched junction nucleotides: 6. Germline V gene lookup returns CDR1 SEHNR and CDR2 FQNEAQ (reference sequence). The CDR3 length is 15 residues. CDR3 residues: CASSLTGGDYNEQFF. CDR3 nucleotides: TGTGCCAGCAGCCTCACGGGGGGGGACTACAATGAGCAGTTCTTC.

The rearrangement uses TRBV7-6 and TRBJ2-2; tentatively, D is TRBD2 (5 bases). CDR1 is SGHVS and CDR2 is FNYEAQ in the germline V gene. The V gene lost 5 bases and the J gene lost 6 bases, with 10 bases spanning the gap. This CDR3 is 13 amino acids long. This CDR3 reads CASSGGPPGELFF. In nucleotides, the CDR3 is TGTGCCAGCAGCGGAGGACCACCCGGGGAGCTGTTTTTT.

The genes are TRBV7-6 and TRBJ1-3; weak D call: TRBD1 (5 bases). The CDR3 contains 14 residues. Trimming stripped 3 bases from V and 4 bases from J, with 10 bases between. Germline assignment: CDR1 SGHVS and CDR2 FNYEAQ. CDR3 bases: TGTGCCAGCAGCTTGACAGATGCCGGAAACACCATATATTTT. This translates into CASSLTDAGNTIYF.

V usage is TRBV4-2 and J usage is TRBJ2-1; TRBD2 might be the D (6 bases). Germline V CDR1 and CDR2: LGHNA, YNFKEQ. Trimming removed 3 bases from V and 0 bases from J, with 12 bases in between. The CDR3 loop spans 16 amino acids. The CDR3 DNA is TGTGCCAGCAGCCACACTAGCCCAGGCTCCTACAATGAGCAGTTCTTC. Translated, it gives CASSHTSPGSYNEQFF.

The chain uses TRBV2 and TRBJ1-2; D not certain. CDR1 is SNHLY, CDR2 FYNNEI, per germline. The CDR3 is made up of 14 amino acids. Between the trimmed V and J ends, which lost 6 bases and 0 bases, there was a span of 11 bases. This chain's CDR3 is CASRAGISNYGYTF. CDR3 sequence (DNA): TGTGCCAGCAGGGCAGGCATATCTAACTATGGCTACACCTTC.

The chain combines TRBV7-7 with TRBJ2-5, with 14 bases identical to TRBD2. CDR1 is SSHAT and CDR2 is FNYEAQ in the germline V gene (reference sequence). CDR3 size: 15 residues. V dropped 5 bases and J dropped 4; count of bases not matched to a gene: 3. Here the CDR3 reads CASSPGLAGVETQYF. CDR3 sequence (DNA): TGTGCCAGCAGCCCGGGACTAGCGGGAGTAGAGACCCAGTACTTC.

The genes are TRBV4-3 and TRBJ2-1, with 9 bases that match TRBD2. V trimming: 0 bases; J trimming: 8 bases; junction bases outside the gene matches: 17. This CDR3 contains 19 residues. Germline V gene lookup returns CDR1 LGHNA and CDR2 YSLEER. The CDR3 coding sequence is TGCGCCAGCAGCCAAGAGCTACCACCGACCGGGACTAGCTTAGATGAGCAGTTCTTC. It encodes CASSQELPPTGTSLDEQFF.